This T cell receptor (beta chain) came from a study of blood T cells in healthy people across ages (dated by TCRdb to the mid-2010s). Context from the whole study: In model experiments, template switching captured about one uniquely barcoded TCR beta cDNA molecule for every two T cells. Age-related changes in TCR beta repertoire diversity were measured in the study by deep sequencing normalized with unique cDNA molecular identifiers. The donors were divided into four age groups: young (average 16 years), middle-aged (over 35), aged (approximately 64) and long-lived (about 84). To avoid experimental bias, donors of different ages were randomly spread across the sequencing lanes. Two additional independent replicas of 1 million unique cDNA reads from the same blood draw were analyzed for two donors (one aged 18 to 30 and one aged 80 or older). Study-wide findings and limitations: There was a strong correlation between observed TCR beta diversity and the percentage of naive T cells measured by flow cytometry. Estimates of total diversity based on one million sequenced T cells were considered lower bounds and underestimates. As age increased, observed TCR beta diversity per million T cells dropped in a roughly linear way, and a significant reduction was already evident by age about 40. Compared with the aged group, the long-lived group had more naive CD4+ T cells, fewer expanded clones and increased TCR diversity, suggesting age selection. Donor CMV infection status was unknown, potentially confounding age-related changes in expanded clonotypes. Conclusive comparison of naive and antigen-experienced compartments was prevented by the profiling of bulk unsorted PBMCs.

In this sample, this clonotype turned up a few times. The target of this receptor is not known. Per-base quality was not reported, and no clone a single base away is much larger than it. The donors were roughly 38 Caucasian individuals from Russia, aged 6 to 90 years, who were systemically healthy. About 9.1 milliliters of peripheral blood were collected from each donor into EDTA-treated Vacutainer tubes. Ficoll-Paque density-gradient centrifugation was used to isolate PBMCs, with at least 6 million obtained per sample. Trizol reagent was used to extract total RNA from the PBMCs, yielding at least 6 micrograms per sample. For every donor, flow cytometry on a PBMC aliquot measured the percentage of naive CD45RAhigh/CD27high T cells. V was cut back by 0 bases and J by 8 bases, leaving a gap of 6 bases between them. Based on the germline V gene, the CDR1 and CDR2 sequences are SGDLS and YYNGEE. The CDR3 covers 12 residues, taking in both the cysteine and the phenylalanine. CDR3 DNA only is kept here, 36 bases in frame from base 1.

Library preparation used 5' RACE. The listed sequencing device is Illumina HiSeq 2500. The second PCR ran for about 6 to 11 cycles and used a J-beta primer mix along with a sample-barcoded 5' primer. A template-switch 5' adaptor carrying 12 random nucleotides introduced a unique molecular identifier onto each TCR beta cDNA molecule. Each sample yielded at least 2.5 million CDR3-containing paired-end reads. All of the RNA was converted into first-strand cDNA using the Mint cDNA synthesis kit, with a TRBC-specific oligonucleotide serving as the primer. After uracil-DNA glycosylase treatment, a first 18-cycle PCR used universal primers M1SS and BC2_uni_R on all cDNA. Per the authors' processing: Normalization of each sample was performed by random selection of 1 million high-quality reads, each carrying a distinct molecular identifier. Reads with shared molecular identifiers were discarded instead of being binned into consensus sequences. CDR3 identification, clonotype clustering and error correction used MiTCR with a Q25 quality threshold and the strictest error-elimination algorithm. A nonparametric unseen species model with Euler transformation was used to estimate lower-bound total TCR beta diversity. TCRdb reran the public reads through fastp at Q25 and MiXCR, keeping productive beta chains. Merged by CDR3 protein, the rows form single entries marked with the most common genes and DNA. The V and J calls reflect TCRdb's pipeline rather than the authors' work. The sample yields hundreds of thousands of distinct CDR3 sequences; under 45% were counted once. The leading ten clones occupy roughly 19% of the sample.

Sequencing was done on a sample of blood. This TCR was sampled from a man between 60 and 70 years old in good health. The sequence links TRBV9 to TRBJ2-1; no D gene is confidently identified. The CDR3 region has the sequence CASSVEPDEQFF. The DNA sequence is as follows: TGTGCCAGCAGCGTAGAGCCCGATGAGCAGTTCTTC.